The entry below describes one T cell receptor (beta chain). The data are from a study of T-cell reconstitution after alpha-beta-depleted transplantation in children. Preparation of the TCRbeta library used unique molecular identifiers. MiXCR, run by TCRdb on the PCR reads, gives a single entry per CDR3 protein. The sample holds about 310,000 distinct CDR3 sequences, approximately 20% seen once. V was shortened by 5 bases and J by 0 bases, with 11 bases between the two germline ends. CDR3 size: 14 residues. CDR1 ENHRY and CDR2 SYGVKD come from the germline V gene. The receptor comes from a male patient under 18 who had a stem cell transplant for acute lymphoblastic leukemia, so the T cells may come from the graft donor. Sequencing used PBMCs, mostly from graft donor cells, obtained 180 days after TCRalphabeta/CD19-depleted stem cell transplant. This sequence joins TRBV10-3 and TRBJ2-7; the D gene is possibly TRBD2 (5 bases). CDR3 coding DNA: TGTGCCATCAGTCCCCGAACTAGCTCCTACGAGCAGTACTTC. Its protein is CAISPRTSSYEQYF.